A selection of T cell receptor beta chains follows, all from one sample in a study of blood T cell repertoires in COVID-19. Assay used: immunoSEQ multiplex PCR; TCRdb lists only in-frame clones, some missing. This sample yields 78,000 or so clones, of which about 83% are seen a single time; about 6.5% belongs to the top ten. The source material was peripheral blood. The receptors originated from a woman aged 55 to 70 with acute or convalescent COVID-19. CDR3s include the opening cysteine and the closing phenylalanine or tryptophan. Each record gives: V gene, clone size, J gene, D gene, CDR3 DNA, CDR3 protein. D genes are given only for firm matches. Not every row has a clone size; where given, it reads once, few, many or a size class.

v_gene: TRBV2
abundance: -
j_gene: TRBJ1-2
d_gene: -
CDR3nt: TGTGCCAGCACGAACAGCAGAGGCTACACCTTC
CDR3aa: CASTNSRGYTF

v_gene: TRBV30
abundance: -
j_gene: TRBJ1-3
d_gene: TRBD1
CDR3nt: TGTGCCTGGAGTATGGGACAGGGGGCTAGAAACACCATATATTTT
CDR3aa: CAWSMGQGARNTIYF

v_gene: TRBV27
abundance: once
j_gene: TRBJ2-3
d_gene: -
CDR3nt: TGTGCCAGCAACTACCAGGGAAATACTAGCACAGATACGCAGTATTTT
CDR3aa: CASNYQGNTSTDTQYF

v_gene: TRBV6-5
abundance: -
j_gene: TRBJ1-1
d_gene: -
CDR3nt: TGTGCCAGCAGTCTAGCTACGGGGGTGCACACAGAAGCTTTCTTT
CDR3aa: CASSLATGVHTEAFF

v_gene: TRBV2
abundance: -
j_gene: TRBJ1-5
d_gene: -
CDR3nt: TGTGCCAGCAGTGACCCCGATCCGGGGCAGCCCCAGCATTTT
CDR3aa: CASSDPDPGQPQHF

v_gene: TRBV4-2
abundance: once
j_gene: TRBJ1-5
d_gene: -
CDR3nt: TGTGCCAGCAGCCCAACGGAGGGAAGCAATCAGCCCCAGCATTTT
CDR3aa: CASSPTEGSNQPQHF

v_gene: TRBV11-2
abundance: once
j_gene: TRBJ2-1
d_gene: -
CDR3nt: TGTGCCAGCAGCTTAGTATACAGCGGATCATATATTCACAATGAGCAGTTCTTC
CDR3aa: CASSLVYSGSYIHNEQFF

v_gene: TRBV5-4
abundance: few
j_gene: TRBJ2-7
d_gene: -
CDR3nt: TGTGCCAGCAGCGAGGACACTTACGAGCAGTACTTC
CDR3aa: CASSEDTYEQYF

v_gene: TRBV3-1/TRBV3-2
abundance: few
j_gene: TRBJ2-7
d_gene: -
CDR3nt: TGTGCCAGCAGCCTCAGTCCTGGAGGAGCCTACGAGCAGTACTTC
CDR3aa: CASSLSPGGAYEQYF

v_gene: TRBV7-9
abundance: -
j_gene: TRBJ1-2
d_gene: TRBD1
CDR3nt: TGTGCCAGCAGCTTAAGGGCAGGGGGTACCTATGGCTACACCTTC
CDR3aa: CASSLRAGGTYGYTF

v_gene: TRBV6-1
abundance: medium-sized
j_gene: TRBJ1-1
d_gene: -
CDR3nt: TGTGCCAGCAGTGAAAAGAGACCAGGGGTCACTGAAGCTTTCTTT
CDR3aa: CASSEKRPGVTEAFF

v_gene: TRBV5-6
abundance: -
j_gene: TRBJ1-1
d_gene: -
CDR3nt: TGTGCCAGCAGCTGGGGGGGCACTGAAGCTTTCTTT
CDR3aa: CASSWGGTEAFF

v_gene: TRBV2
abundance: -
j_gene: TRBJ1-2
d_gene: -
CDR3nt: TGTGCCAGCAGTCCCCCCACAGTGAGTGGCTACACCTTC
CDR3aa: CASSPPTVSGYTF

v_gene: TRBV21-1
abundance: -
j_gene: TRBJ2-5
d_gene: -
CDR3nt: TGTGCCAGCAGCCTGGGGACTAGCGGGGGGGAGACCCAGTACTTC
CDR3aa: CASSLGTSGGETQYF

v_gene: TRBV29-1
abundance: -
j_gene: TRBJ1-1
d_gene: -
CDR3nt: TGCAGCGCGCAGGACATGAACACTGAAGCTTTCTTT
CDR3aa: CSAQDMNTEAFF

v_gene: TRBV27
abundance: -
j_gene: TRBJ2-2
d_gene: TRBD2
CDR3nt: TGTGCCAGCCACTTAGCGGGGGGGAACACCGGGGAGCTGTTTTTT
CDR3aa: CASHLAGGNTGELFF

v_gene: TRBV5-6
abundance: -
j_gene: TRBJ2-7
d_gene: TRBD1
CDR3nt: TGTGCCAGCAGCAATGCCGGGACAGGTGGGAGTCTGAGCGAGCAGTACTTC
CDR3aa: CASSNAGTGGSLSEQYF

v_gene: TRBV12-3/TRBV12-4
abundance: -
j_gene: TRBJ2-7
d_gene: -
CDR3nt: TGTGCCAGCAGTTCCGGCTACGAGCAGTACTTC
CDR3aa: CASSSGYEQYF

v_gene: TRBV4-2
abundance: -
j_gene: TRBJ1-2
d_gene: TRBD1
CDR3nt: TGTGCCAGCAGCCAAGATGACAGGGTTCAAAGGGACTATGGCTACACCTTC
CDR3aa: CASSQDDRVQRDYGYTF

v_gene: TRBV6-5
abundance: -
j_gene: TRBJ1-1
d_gene: -
CDR3nt: TGTGCCAGTAACACGAGACAGAGGAACACTGAAGCTTTCTTT
CDR3aa: CASNTRQRNTEAFF

v_gene: TRBV11-2
abundance: -
j_gene: TRBJ1-3
d_gene: -
CDR3nt: TGTGCCAGCAGCTTAACAGGTTCTGGAAACACCATATATTTT
CDR3aa: CASSLTGSGNTIYF

v_gene: TRBV19
abundance: -
j_gene: TRBJ1-1
d_gene: -
CDR3nt: TGTGCCAGTCGCAGGGATGGTTTTACTGAAGCTTTCTTT
CDR3aa: CASRRDGFTEAFF

v_gene: TRBV19
abundance: -
j_gene: TRBJ1-1
d_gene: TRBD1
CDR3nt: TGTGCCAGTAGCTCTCAGGGGGGCGGTTGGGCGGAGAACACTGAAGCTTTCTTT
CDR3aa: CASSSQGGGWAENTEAFF

v_gene: TRBV5-1
abundance: -
j_gene: TRBJ1-2
d_gene: TRBD1
CDR3nt: TGCGCCAGCAGCAGGACGGACAGGTCGAACTATGGCTACACCTTC
CDR3aa: CASSRTDRSNYGYTF

v_gene: TRBV19
abundance: -
j_gene: TRBJ2-7
d_gene: -
CDR3nt: TGTGCCAGTAGTGAAGGATCGAGGGGAGGCGAGCAGTACTTC
CDR3aa: CASSEGSRGGEQYF

v_gene: TRBV10-3
abundance: -
j_gene: TRBJ1-4
d_gene: TRBD1
CDR3nt: TGTGCCATCAGCTTGGACAGGGGTGAAAAACTGTTTTTT
CDR3aa: CAISLDRGEKLFF

v_gene: TRBV11-2
abundance: -
j_gene: TRBJ2-2
d_gene: -
CDR3nt: TGTGCCAGCAGCTTAGAAGCGGGCGGGGAGCTGTTTTTT
CDR3aa: CASSLEAGGELFF

v_gene: TRBV10-3
abundance: few
j_gene: TRBJ1-2
d_gene: TRBD1
CDR3nt: TGTGCCATGAGACAGGGGCCTGGCTACACCTTC
CDR3aa: CAMRQGPGYTF

v_gene: TRBV5-4
abundance: once
j_gene: TRBJ1-2
d_gene: -
CDR3nt: TGTGCCAGCAGCTTGGCGGGTACAGGCTCCTATGGCTACACCTTC
CDR3aa: CASSLAGTGSYGYTF

v_gene: TRBV11-3
abundance: -
j_gene: TRBJ2-5
d_gene: TRBD1
CDR3nt: TGTGCCAGCAGCTTAGTTATCGGGACAGGAACAGAGACCCAGTACTTC
CDR3aa: CASSLVIGTGTETQYF

v_gene: TRBV12-3/TRBV12-4
abundance: -
j_gene: TRBJ1-2
d_gene: -
CDR3nt: TGTGCCAGCAGTTTGCCAGGGCATGGCTACACCTTC
CDR3aa: CASSLPGHGYTF

v_gene: TRBV7-2
abundance: -
j_gene: TRBJ1-1
d_gene: -
CDR3nt: TGTGCCAGCAGCTTAGTCGTTGGGACTCTGAACACTGAAGCTTTCTTT
CDR3aa: CASSLVVGTLNTEAFF

v_gene: TRBV6-1
abundance: once
j_gene: TRBJ1-3
d_gene: TRBD1
CDR3nt: TGTGCCAGCAGTGAGGCAGGGGGCAACACCATATATTTT
CDR3aa: CASSEAGGNTIYF

v_gene: TRBV2
abundance: -
j_gene: TRBJ1-2
d_gene: TRBD1
CDR3nt: TGTGCCAGCAGGGGACAGGGGGCCCACTATGGCTACACCTTC
CDR3aa: CASRGQGAHYGYTF

v_gene: TRBV19
abundance: -
j_gene: TRBJ1-5
d_gene: TRBD1
CDR3nt: TGTGCCAGTAGCAAGGGACAGGGCAATCAGCCCCAGCATTTT
CDR3aa: CASSKGQGNQPQHF

v_gene: TRBV5-1
abundance: -
j_gene: TRBJ2-6
d_gene: TRBD1
CDR3nt: TGCGCCAGCAGCGGGACAGGGTTTAGCTCTGGGGCCAACGTCCTGACTTTC
CDR3aa: CASSGTGFSSGANVLTF

v_gene: TRBV18
abundance: -
j_gene: TRBJ1-5
d_gene: -
CDR3nt: TGTGCCAGCTCAGGACTCCGGGGATTTGAGGGCAATCAGCCCCAGCATTTT
CDR3aa: CASSGLRGFEGNQPQHF

v_gene: TRBV15
abundance: -
j_gene: TRBJ1-2
d_gene: -
CDR3nt: TGTGCCACCAGCAGAGCACTAGGTGGAGGCTACACCTTC
CDR3aa: CATSRALGGGYTF

v_gene: TRBV6-2/TRBV6-3
abundance: -
j_gene: TRBJ1-1
d_gene: -
CDR3nt: TGTGCCAGCAGTGACTGGGCAGGTGCGAACACTGAAGCTTTCTTT
CDR3aa: CASSDWAGANTEAFF

v_gene: TRBV4-2
abundance: -
j_gene: TRBJ1-6
d_gene: -
CDR3nt: TGTGCCAGCAGCCAAGATAACGGGGGGCGATCACCCCTCCACTTT
CDR3aa: CASSQDNGGRSPLHF

v_gene: TRBV2
abundance: -
j_gene: TRBJ1-6
d_gene: -
CDR3nt: TGTGCCAGCAGTTCAAGGACTCTGAGCTCCTATAATTCACCCCTCCACTTT
CDR3aa: CASSSRTLSSYNSPLHF

v_gene: TRBV11-3
abundance: -
j_gene: TRBJ2-2
d_gene: -
CDR3nt: TGTGCCAGCACCGGACTTTCGGGGGAGCTGTTTTTT
CDR3aa: CASTGLSGELFF

v_gene: TRBV5-1
abundance: few
j_gene: TRBJ2-2
d_gene: -
CDR3nt: TGCGCCAGCAGTGGCCTAGGGAGTTCCGGGGAGCTGTTTTTT
CDR3aa: CASSGLGSSGELFF

v_gene: TRBV19
abundance: -
j_gene: TRBJ1-2
d_gene: TRBD1
CDR3nt: TGTGCCACAAGATGGACAGGGCCCTATGGCTACACCTTC
CDR3aa: CATRWTGPYGYTF

v_gene: TRBV7-3
abundance: -
j_gene: TRBJ2-3
d_gene: -
CDR3nt: TGTGCCAGCAGCTCAAACGACAGAGATACGCAGTATTTT
CDR3aa: CASSSNDRDTQYF

v_gene: TRBV6-5
abundance: -
j_gene: TRBJ1-3
d_gene: TRBD1
CDR3nt: TGTGCCAGCAGTCGGGGACAGGGTTACACCATATATTTT
CDR3aa: CASSRGQGYTIYF

v_gene: TRBV15
abundance: -
j_gene: TRBJ2-7
d_gene: -
CDR3nt: TGTGCCACCAGCAGGGAGCAGGGGTCCTACGAGCAGTACTTC
CDR3aa: CATSREQGSYEQYF

v_gene: TRBV12-3/TRBV12-4
abundance: -
j_gene: TRBJ1-1
d_gene: -
CDR3nt: TGTGCCAGCAACCGTGGGGGGTTCACTGAAGCTTTCTTT
CDR3aa: CASNRGGFTEAFF

v_gene: TRBV5-1
abundance: -
j_gene: TRBJ2-5
d_gene: TRBD1
CDR3nt: TGCGCCAGCAGCTTGGCCGGGCAGGACAGGGGGACCCAGTACTTC
CDR3aa: CASSLAGQDRGTQYF

v_gene: TRBV25-1
abundance: -
j_gene: TRBJ1-2
d_gene: TRBD1
CDR3nt: TGTGCCAGCAGTGCAGGACAGGGGATGGGTGGCTACACCTTC
CDR3aa: CASSAGQGMGGYTF

v_gene: TRBV10-3
abundance: -
j_gene: TRBJ1-2
d_gene: -
CDR3nt: TGTGCCATCAGCGACAGAACCGGCCGCTATGGCTACACCTTC
CDR3aa: CAISDRTGRYGYTF

v_gene: TRBV7-9
abundance: -
j_gene: TRBJ2-3
d_gene: -
CDR3nt: TGTGCCAGCAGCTCCGCAGATACGCAGTATTTT
CDR3aa: CASSSADTQYF

v_gene: TRBV5-6
abundance: once
j_gene: TRBJ1-1
d_gene: TRBD1
CDR3nt: TGTGCCAGCAGCTATCCGGGACAGCAGAACACTGAAGCTTTCTTT
CDR3aa: CASSYPGQQNTEAFF

v_gene: TRBV5-1
abundance: few
j_gene: TRBJ2-1
d_gene: TRBD2
CDR3nt: TGCGCCAGCAGCTCAATACTAGCGGCCACCCCCTACAATGAGCAGTTCTTC
CDR3aa: CASSSILAATPYNEQFF

v_gene: TRBV25-1
abundance: -
j_gene: TRBJ1-5
d_gene: -
CDR3nt: TGTGCCAGCGGGGCGGGGAATCAGCCCCAGCATTTT
CDR3aa: CASGAGNQPQHF

v_gene: TRBV2
abundance: -
j_gene: TRBJ1-1
d_gene: -
CDR3nt: TGTGCCAGCACCGAGGATGACACTGAAGCTTTCTTT
CDR3aa: CASTEDDTEAFF

v_gene: TRBV11-1
abundance: -
j_gene: TRBJ1-2
d_gene: TRBD1
CDR3nt: TGTGCCAGCAGGACAGGGGAAAGCTATGGCTACACCTTC
CDR3aa: CASRTGESYGYTF